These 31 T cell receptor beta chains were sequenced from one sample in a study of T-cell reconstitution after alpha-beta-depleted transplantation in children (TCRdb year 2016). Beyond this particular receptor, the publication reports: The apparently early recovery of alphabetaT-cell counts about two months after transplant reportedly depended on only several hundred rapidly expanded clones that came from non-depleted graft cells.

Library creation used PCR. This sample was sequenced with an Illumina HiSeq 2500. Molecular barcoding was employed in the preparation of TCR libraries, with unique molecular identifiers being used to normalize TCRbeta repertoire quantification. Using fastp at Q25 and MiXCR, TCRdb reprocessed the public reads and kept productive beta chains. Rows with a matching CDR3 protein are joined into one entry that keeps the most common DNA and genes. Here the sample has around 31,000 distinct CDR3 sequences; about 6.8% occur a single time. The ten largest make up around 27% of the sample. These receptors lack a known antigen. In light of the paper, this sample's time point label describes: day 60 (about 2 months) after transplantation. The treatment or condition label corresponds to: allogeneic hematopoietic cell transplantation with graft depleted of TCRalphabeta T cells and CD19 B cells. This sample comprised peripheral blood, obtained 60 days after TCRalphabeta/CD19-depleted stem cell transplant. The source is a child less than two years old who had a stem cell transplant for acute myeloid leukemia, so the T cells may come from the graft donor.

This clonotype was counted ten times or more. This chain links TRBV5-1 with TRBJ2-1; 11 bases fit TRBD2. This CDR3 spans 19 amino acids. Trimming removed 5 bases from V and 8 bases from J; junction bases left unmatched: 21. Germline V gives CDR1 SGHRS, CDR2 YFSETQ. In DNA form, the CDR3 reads TGCGCCAGCAGGTGGATTTCCACTAAAACTAGCGGGAGTTTCGATGAGCAGTTCTTC. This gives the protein CASRWISTKTSGSFDEQFF.

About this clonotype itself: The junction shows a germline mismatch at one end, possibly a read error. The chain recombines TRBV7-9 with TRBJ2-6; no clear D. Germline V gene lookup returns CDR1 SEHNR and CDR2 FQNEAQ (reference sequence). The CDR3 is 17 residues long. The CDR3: CLRCLVLARSGANVLTF. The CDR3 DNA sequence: TGCCTCCGCTGCTTAGTACTCGCTAGGTCTGGGGCCAACGTCCTGACTTTC.

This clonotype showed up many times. The CDR3: CASSYPPLGSNQPQHF. The CDR3 region has the DNA TGTGCCAGCAGTTACCCCCCCCTAGGAAGCAATCAGCCCCAGCATTTT. V gene TRBV6-2 or TRBV6-3 combines with J gene TRBJ1-5; D unclear. The CDR3 sequence is 16 residues long. The V gene's germline CDR1 is MNHEY and CDR2 SVGEGT. The germline V and J ends were trimmed by 2 bases and 1 base, with 12 bases remaining between them.

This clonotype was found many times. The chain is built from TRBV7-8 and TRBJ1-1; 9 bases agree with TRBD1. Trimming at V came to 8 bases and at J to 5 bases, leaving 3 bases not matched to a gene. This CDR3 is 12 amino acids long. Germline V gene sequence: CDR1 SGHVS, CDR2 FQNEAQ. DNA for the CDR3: TGTGCCAGCCTCGGACAGGGGACTGAAGCTTTCTTT. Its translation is CASLGQGTEAFF.

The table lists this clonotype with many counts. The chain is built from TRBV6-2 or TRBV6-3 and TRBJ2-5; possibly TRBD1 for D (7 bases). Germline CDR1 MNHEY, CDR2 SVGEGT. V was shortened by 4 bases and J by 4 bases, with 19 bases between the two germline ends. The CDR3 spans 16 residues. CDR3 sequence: CASSWGDSLWRETQYF. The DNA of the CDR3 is TGTGCCAGCAGTTGGGGGGACAGCCTTTGGAGAGAGACCCAGTACTTC.

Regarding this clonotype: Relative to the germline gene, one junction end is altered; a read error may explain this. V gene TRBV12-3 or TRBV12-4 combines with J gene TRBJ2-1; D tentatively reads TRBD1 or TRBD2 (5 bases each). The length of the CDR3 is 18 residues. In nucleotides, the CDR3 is TGTGCCTGCAGTTTAGCGCGATTGGCTAGAGGGGTCTTCAATGAGCAGTTCTTC. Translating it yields CACSLARLARGVFNEQFF.

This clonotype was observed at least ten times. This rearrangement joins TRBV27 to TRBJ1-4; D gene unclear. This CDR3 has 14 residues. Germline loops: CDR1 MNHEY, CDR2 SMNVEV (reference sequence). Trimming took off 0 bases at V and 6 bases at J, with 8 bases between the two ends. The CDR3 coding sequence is TGTGCCAGCAGTTTATCCGAGGGTTATGAAAAACTGTTTTTT. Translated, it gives CASSLSEGYEKLFF.

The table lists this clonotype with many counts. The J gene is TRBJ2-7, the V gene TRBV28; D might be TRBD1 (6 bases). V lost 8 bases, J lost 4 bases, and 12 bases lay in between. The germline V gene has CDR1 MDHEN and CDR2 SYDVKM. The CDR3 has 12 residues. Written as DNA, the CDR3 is TGTGCCAGCGGTTGGGGGCCATACGAGCAGTACTTC. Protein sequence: CASGWGPYEQYF.

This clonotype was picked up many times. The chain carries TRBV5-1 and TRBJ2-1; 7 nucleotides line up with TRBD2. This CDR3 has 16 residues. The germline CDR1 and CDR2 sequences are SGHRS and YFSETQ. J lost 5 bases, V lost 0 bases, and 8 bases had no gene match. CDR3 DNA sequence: TGCGCCAGCAGCTTGGTCGGATTCCGGGGGGACAATGAGCAGTTCTTC. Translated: CASSLVGFRGDNEQFF. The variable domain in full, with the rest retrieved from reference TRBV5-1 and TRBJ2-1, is KAGVTQTPRYLIKTRGQQVTLSCSPISGHRSVSWYQQTPGQGLQFLFEYFSETQRNKGNFPGRFSGRQFSNSRSEMNVSTLELGDSALYLCASSLVGFRGDNEQFFGPGTRLTVL.

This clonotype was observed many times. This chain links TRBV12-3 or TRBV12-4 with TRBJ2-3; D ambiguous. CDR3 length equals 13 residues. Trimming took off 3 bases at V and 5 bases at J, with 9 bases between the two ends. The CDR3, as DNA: TGTGCCAGCAGTTTGGGCGACGGAGATACGCAGTATTTT. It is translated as CASSLGDGDTQYF.

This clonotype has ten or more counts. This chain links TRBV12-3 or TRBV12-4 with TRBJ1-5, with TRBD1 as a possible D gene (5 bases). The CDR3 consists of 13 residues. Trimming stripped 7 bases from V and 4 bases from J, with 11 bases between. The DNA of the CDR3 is TGTGCCAGCACCCAGGGCATTAATCAGCCCCAGCATTTT. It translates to CASTQGINQPQHF.

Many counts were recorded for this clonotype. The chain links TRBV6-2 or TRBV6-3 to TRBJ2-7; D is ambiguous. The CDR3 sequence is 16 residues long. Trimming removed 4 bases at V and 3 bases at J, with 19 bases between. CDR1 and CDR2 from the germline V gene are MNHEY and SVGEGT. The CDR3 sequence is CASSSRSGGSDYEQYF. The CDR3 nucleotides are TGTGCCAGCAGTTCACGATCTGGTGGGTCCGACTACGAGCAGTACTTC.

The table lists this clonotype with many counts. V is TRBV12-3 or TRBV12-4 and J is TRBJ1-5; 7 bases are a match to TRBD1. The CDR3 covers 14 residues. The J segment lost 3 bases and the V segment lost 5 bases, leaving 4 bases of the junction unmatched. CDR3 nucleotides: TGTGCCAGCAGTGGACAGGCCTTCAATCAGCCCCAGCATTTT. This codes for CASSGQAFNQPQHF.

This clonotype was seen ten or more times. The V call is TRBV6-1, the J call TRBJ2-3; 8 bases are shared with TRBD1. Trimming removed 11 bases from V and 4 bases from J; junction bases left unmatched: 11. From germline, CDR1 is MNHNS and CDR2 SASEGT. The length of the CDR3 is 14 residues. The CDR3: CAAALDRESDTQYF. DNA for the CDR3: TGTGCCGCGGCGTTGGACAGGGAATCAGATACGCAGTATTTT.

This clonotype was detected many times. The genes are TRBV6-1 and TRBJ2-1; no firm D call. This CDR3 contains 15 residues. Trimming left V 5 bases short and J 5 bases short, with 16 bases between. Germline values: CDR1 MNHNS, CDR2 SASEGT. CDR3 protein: CASSPNSPTDNEQFF. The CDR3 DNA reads TGTGCCAGCAGTCCTAATAGCCCAACAGACAATGAGCAGTTCTTC.

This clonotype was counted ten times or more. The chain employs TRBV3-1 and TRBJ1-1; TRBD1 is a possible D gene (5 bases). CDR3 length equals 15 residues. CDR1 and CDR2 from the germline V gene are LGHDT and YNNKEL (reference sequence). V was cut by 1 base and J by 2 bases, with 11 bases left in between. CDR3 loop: CASSQVWTSNTEAFF. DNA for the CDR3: TGTGCCAGCAGCCAAGTCTGGACATCCAACACTGAAGCTTTCTTT.

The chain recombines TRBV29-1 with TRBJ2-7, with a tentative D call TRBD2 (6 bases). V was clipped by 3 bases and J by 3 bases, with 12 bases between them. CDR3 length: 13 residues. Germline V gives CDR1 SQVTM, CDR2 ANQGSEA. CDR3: CSVDGGTVYEQYF. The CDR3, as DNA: TGCAGCGTTGATGGAGGGACGGTCTACGAGCAGTACTTC.

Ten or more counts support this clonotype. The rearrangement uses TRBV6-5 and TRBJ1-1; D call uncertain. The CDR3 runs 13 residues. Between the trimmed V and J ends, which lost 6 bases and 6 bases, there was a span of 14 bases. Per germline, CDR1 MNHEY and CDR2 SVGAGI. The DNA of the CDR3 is TGTGCCAGCAGCCGGGGTGGGGAGGCTGAAGCTTTCTTT. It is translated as CASSRGGEAEAFF.

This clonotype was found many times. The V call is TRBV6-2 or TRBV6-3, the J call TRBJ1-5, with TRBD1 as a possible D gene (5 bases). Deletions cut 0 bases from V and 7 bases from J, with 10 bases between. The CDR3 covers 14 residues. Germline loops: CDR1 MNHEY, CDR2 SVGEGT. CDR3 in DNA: TGTGCCAGCAGTTACTCAGGGGCACGGCAGCCCCAGCATTTT. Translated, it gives CASSYSGARQPQHF.

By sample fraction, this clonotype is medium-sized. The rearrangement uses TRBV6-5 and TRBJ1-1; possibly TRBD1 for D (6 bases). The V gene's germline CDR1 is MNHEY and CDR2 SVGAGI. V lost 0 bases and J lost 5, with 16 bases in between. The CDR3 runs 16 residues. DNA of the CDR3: TGTGCCAGCAGTTACTCGGGGGGCTCGGGTGAAACTGAAGCTTTCTTT. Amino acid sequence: CASSYSGGSGETEAFF.

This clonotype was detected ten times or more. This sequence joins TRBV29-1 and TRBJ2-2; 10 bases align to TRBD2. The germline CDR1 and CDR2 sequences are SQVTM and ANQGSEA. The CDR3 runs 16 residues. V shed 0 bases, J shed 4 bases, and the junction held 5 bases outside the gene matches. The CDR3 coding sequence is TGCAGCGTTGAAGATGGGCTAGCGGGAGTCACCGGGGAGCTGTTTTTT. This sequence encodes CSVEDGLAGVTGELFF.

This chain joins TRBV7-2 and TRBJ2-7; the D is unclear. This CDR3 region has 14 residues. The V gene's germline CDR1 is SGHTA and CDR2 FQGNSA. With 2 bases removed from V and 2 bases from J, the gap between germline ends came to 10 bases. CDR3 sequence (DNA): TGTGCCAGCAGCTTAAACCTAGGAGCCTACGAGCAGTACTTC. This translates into CASSLNLGAYEQYF.

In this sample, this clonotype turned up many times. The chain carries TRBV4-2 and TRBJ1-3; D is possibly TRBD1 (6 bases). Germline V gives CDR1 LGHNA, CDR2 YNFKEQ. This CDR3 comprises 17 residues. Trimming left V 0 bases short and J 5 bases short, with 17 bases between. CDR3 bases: TGTGCCAGCAGCCAAGATGGGGGCATACGGGCAAGAAACACCATATATTTT. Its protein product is CASSQDGGIRARNTIYF.

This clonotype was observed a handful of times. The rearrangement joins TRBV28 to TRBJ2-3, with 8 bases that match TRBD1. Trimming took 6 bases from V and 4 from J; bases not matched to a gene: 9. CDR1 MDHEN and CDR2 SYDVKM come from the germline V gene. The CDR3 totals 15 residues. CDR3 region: CASSKRQGMADTQYF. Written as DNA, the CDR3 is TGTGCCAGCAGCAAGCGACAGGGGATGGCAGATACGCAGTATTTT. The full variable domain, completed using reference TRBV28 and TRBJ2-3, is DVKVTQSSRYLVKRTGEKVFLECVQDMDHENMFWYRQDPGLGLRLIYFSYDVKMKEKGDIPEGYSVSREKKERFSLILESASTNQTSMYLCASSKRQGMADTQYFGPGTRLTVL.

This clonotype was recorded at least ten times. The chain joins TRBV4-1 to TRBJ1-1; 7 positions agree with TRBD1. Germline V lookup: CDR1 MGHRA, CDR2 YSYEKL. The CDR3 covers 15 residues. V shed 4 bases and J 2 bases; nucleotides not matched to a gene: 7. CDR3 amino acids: CASSRRDRTNTEAFF. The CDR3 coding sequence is TGCGCCAGCAGCCGAAGGGACAGAACCAACACTGAAGCTTTCTTT.

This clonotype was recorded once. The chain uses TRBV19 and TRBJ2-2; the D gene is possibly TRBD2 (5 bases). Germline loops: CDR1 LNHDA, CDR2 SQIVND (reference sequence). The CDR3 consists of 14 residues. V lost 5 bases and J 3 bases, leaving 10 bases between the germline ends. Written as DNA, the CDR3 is TGTGCCAGTAGTCCCCAGGACTACACCGGGGAGCTGTTTTTT. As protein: CASSPQDYTGELFF.

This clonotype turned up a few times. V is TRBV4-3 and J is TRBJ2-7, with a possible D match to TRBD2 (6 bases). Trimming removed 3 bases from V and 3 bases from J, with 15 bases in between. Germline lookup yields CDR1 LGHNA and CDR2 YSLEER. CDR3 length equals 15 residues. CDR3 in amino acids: CASSHRGWGVYEQYF. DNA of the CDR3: TGCGCCAGCAGCCATCGGGGTTGGGGGGTCTACGAGCAGTACTTC.

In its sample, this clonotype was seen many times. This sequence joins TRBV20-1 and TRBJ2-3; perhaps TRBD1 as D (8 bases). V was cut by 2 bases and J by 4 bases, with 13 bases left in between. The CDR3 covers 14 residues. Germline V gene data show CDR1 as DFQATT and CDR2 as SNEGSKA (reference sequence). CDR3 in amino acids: CSARRQGRADTQYF. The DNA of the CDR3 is TGCAGTGCTAGAAGACAGGGGAGGGCAGATACGCAGTATTTT.

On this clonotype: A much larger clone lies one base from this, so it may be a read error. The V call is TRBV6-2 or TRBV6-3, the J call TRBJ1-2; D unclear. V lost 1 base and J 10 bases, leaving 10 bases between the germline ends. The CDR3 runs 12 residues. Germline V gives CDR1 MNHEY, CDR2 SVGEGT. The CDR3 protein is CASSYLRVDYTF. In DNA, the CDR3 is TGTGCCAGCAGTTACTTGAGGGTAGACTACACCTTC.

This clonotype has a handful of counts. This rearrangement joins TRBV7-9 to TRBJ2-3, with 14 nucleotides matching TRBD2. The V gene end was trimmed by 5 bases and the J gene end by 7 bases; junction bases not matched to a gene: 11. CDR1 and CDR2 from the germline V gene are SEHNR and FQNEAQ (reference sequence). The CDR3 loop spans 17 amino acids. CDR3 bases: TGTGCCAGCAGCCGCCGACGGACTAGCGGGGGGACCCATACGCAGTATTTT. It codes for CASSRRRTSGGTHTQYF.

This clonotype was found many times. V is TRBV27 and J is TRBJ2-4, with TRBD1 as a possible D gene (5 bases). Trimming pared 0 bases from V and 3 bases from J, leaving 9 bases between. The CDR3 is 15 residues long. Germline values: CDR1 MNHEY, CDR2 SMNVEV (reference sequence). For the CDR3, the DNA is TGTGCCAGCAGTTTATCCCACCAGGGCAAAAACATTCAGTACTTC. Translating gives CASSLSHQGKNIQYF.